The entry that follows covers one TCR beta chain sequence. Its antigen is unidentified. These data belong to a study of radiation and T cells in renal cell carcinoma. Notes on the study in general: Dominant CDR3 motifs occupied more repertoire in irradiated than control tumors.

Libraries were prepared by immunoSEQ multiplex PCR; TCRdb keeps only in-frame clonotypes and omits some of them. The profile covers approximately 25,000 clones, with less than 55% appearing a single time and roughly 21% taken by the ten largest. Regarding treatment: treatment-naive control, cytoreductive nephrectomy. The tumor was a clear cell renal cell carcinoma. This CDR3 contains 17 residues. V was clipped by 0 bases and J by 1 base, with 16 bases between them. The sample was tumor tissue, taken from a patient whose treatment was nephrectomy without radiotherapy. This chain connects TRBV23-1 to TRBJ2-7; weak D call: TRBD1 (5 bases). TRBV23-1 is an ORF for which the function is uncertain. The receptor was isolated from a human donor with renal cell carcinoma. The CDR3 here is CASSQSYRQGVSYEQYF. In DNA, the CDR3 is TGCGCCAGCAGTCAATCATATCGGCAGGGTGTTTCCTACGAGCAGTACTTC.